This T cell receptor beta chain was sequenced during a study of blood T cell repertoires in COVID-19. Turning to the study itself: The study drew acute and convalescent COVID-19 samples from the United States, Italy and Spain. Sample material is recorded as cDNA or gDNA derived from T cells, B-cell-depleted T cells, or PBMCs.

Germline V lookup: CDR1 MNHEY, CDR2 SMNVEV (reference sequence). V was clipped by 5 bases and J by 1 base, with 15 bases between them. The CDR3 consists of 16 residues. Per the original data handling: How many nucleated cells were present was estimated from reference gene primer amplification. The protocol was immunoSEQ multiplex PCR, while the TCRdb copy is restricted to in-frame clones and leaves out a portion. From that table come the V and J calls and clone size; the DNA was used to work out D and trimming. The sample lists some 100,000 clones, around four fifths occurring once. Sequenced material: peripheral blood. This sequence was found in a woman in her 70s with acute or convalescent COVID-19. This sequence joins TRBV27 and TRBJ1-5; no firm D call. CDR3 sequence reads: CASSLTSRLSNQPQHF. The CDR3 nucleotides are TGTGCCAGCAGTCTTACGAGTCGTCTCAGCAATCAGCCCCAGCATTTT.